This TCR beta chain stems from a study of shared clonotypes between healthy human individuals. On this clone itself: The antigen is undetermined.

The study's findings and limits: The donor pool, a small one, limited the genetic and exposure-history diversity represented.

Trimming stripped 6 bases from V and 3 bases from J, with 12 bases between. CDR1 MDHEN and CDR2 SYDVKM come from the germline V gene. The CDR3 runs 13 residues. The investigators split CD4+ cells into a CD45RA+ naive subset and a CD45RA-negative memory subset. For every subset, genomic DNA was evenly distributed across several immunoSEQ plates. In replicate PCRs of sorted subsets, around 200 ng DNA, approximately 30,000 T cell genomes, was used. The repertoire was sequenced with immunoSEQ multiplex PCR; TCRdb's copy has only in-frame clones and lacks some. The data contain fewer than 2.5 million clones, 80% to 95% of them singletons.

What was sequenced was naive CD4+ T cells from PBMCs. The subset: CD45RA+ positively selected. The chain is built from TRBV28 and TRBJ2-7; D tentatively fits TRBD1 or TRBD2 (5 bases each). The source is a man between 18 and 29 years old in good health. Some clones in this sample may be carry-over from other donors' samples. CDR3 sequence: CASRPPGSYEQYF. The CDR3 DNA reads as TGTGCCAGCAGACCTCCAGGGAGCTACGAGCAGTACTTC.